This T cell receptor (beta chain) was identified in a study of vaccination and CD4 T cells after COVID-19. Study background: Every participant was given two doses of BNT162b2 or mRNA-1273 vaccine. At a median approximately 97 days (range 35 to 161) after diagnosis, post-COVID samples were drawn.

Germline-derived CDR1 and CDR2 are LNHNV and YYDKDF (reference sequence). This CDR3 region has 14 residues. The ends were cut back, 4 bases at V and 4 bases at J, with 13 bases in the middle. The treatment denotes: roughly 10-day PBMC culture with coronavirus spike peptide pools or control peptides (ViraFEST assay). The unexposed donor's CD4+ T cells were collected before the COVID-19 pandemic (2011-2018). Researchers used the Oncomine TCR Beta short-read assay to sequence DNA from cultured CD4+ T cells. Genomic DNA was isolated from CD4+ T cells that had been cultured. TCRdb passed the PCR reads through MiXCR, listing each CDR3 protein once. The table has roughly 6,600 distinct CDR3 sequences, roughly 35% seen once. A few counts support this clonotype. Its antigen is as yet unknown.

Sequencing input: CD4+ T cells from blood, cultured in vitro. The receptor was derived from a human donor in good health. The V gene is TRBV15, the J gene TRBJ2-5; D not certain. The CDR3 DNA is TGTGCCACCAGCAAGACTCCGGCGGCAGAGACCCAGTACTTC. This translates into CATSKTPAAETQYF.